Listed here are 29 T cell receptor beta chains from one sample, sequenced in a study of blood T cell repertoires in COVID-19. Assay used: immunoSEQ multiplex PCR; TCRdb lists only in-frame clones, some missing. The sample lists tens of thousands of clones, roughly 87% occurring once. Source material: peripheral blood. All receptors come from a woman between 50 and 59 years old with active COVID-19.

The CDR3 sequence: CASSGQVLYEQYF. The DNA of the CDR3 is TGTGCCAGCAGTGGACAGGTTCTTTACGAGCAGTACTTC. The rearrangement uses TRBV12-3 or TRBV12-4 and TRBJ2-7; 7 nucleotides line up with TRBD1. The CDR3 extends over 13 amino acids. After removal of 5 bases from V and 4 bases from J, the junction contained 5 bases not matched to a gene.

The V gene is TRBV2, the J gene TRBJ1-5; D gene unclear. CDR3 length: 13 residues. The V end was cut by 6 bases, the J end by 4 bases, with 10 bases between. The germline CDR1 and CDR2 sequences are SNHLY and FYNNEI. The CDR3 sequence: CASRFGVNQPQHF. The CDR3 DNA follows: TGTGCCAGCAGGTTCGGGGTTAATCAGCCCCAGCATTTT.

This clone was seen a few times. This chain connects TRBV3-1 (or the pseudogene TRBV3-2) to TRBJ2-7; 8 bases line up with TRBD2. Trimming at V came to 4 bases and at J to 2 bases, leaving 4 bases not matched to a gene. The germline V gene encodes CDR1 LGHDT and CDR2 YNNKEL (reference sequence). The CDR3 sequence is 14 residues long. Here the CDR3 reads CASSPREGPYEQYF. CDR3 sequence (DNA): TGTGCCAGCAGCCCACGGGAGGGCCCCTACGAGCAGTACTTC.

The chain links TRBV10-1 to TRBJ2-3; D remains unclear. Germline V gene lookup returns CDR1 WNHNN and CDR2 SYGVQD (reference sequence). The CDR3 is 12 amino acids. The ends were cut back, 4 bases at V and 1 base at J, with 3 bases in the middle. CDR3 residues: CASSVGTDTQYF. For the CDR3, the DNA is TGCGCCAGCAGTGTAGGCACAGATACGCAGTATTTT.

The chain is built from TRBV14 and TRBJ2-4; D may be TRBD1 (5 bases). Germline V gene data show CDR1 as SGHDN and CDR2 as FVKESK. The CDR3 length is 17 residues. Between the trimmed V and J ends, which lost 5 bases and 0 bases, there was a span of 17 bases. The CDR3 is CASSDSGTELAKNIQYF. As DNA, the CDR3 is TGTGCCAGCAGCGACAGTGGTACCGAGCTAGCCAAAAACATTCAGTACTTC.

The rearrangement links TRBV19 to TRBJ1-6; 7 bases line up with TRBD1. This CDR3 comprises 15 residues. Germline-derived CDR1 and CDR2 are LNHDA and SQIVND (reference sequence). With 4 bases clipped from V and 7 bases from J, the junction kept 7 bases outside the gene matches. The CDR3 nucleotides read TGTGCCAGTAGTAAACGAGACAGGGAAAATTCACCCCTCCACTTT. Amino acid sequence: CASSKRDRENSPLHF.

CDR3 sequence (DNA): TGTGCCAGCAGCCCGCCGGGAGGACCCAAAAACATTCAGTACTTC. The encoded protein is CASSPPGGPKNIQYF. The V gene is TRBV7-2, the J gene TRBJ2-4; 7 bases align to TRBD2. CDR1 is SGHTA and CDR2 is FQGNSA in the germline V gene. This CDR3 region has 15 residues. Losses at the gene ends were 5 bases for V and 2 bases for J; bases not matched to a gene: 6.

This clone occurred once. One end of the junction does not line up with germline, which may come from a read error. The V gene is TRBV12-3 or TRBV12-4, the J gene TRBJ2-7; the match to TRBD2 covers 10 bases. The CDR3 consists of 13 residues. This chain's CDR3 is CASSLAGVYEQYF. DNA of the CDR3: TGTGCCAGCAGTCTAGCGGGAGTATACGAGCAGTACTTC.

The V gene is TRBV7-3, the J gene TRBJ1-4; TRBD1 might be the D (5 bases). This CDR3 region has 15 residues. The ends were cut back, 6 bases at V and 7 bases at J, with 18 bases in the middle. Germline-derived CDR1 and CDR2 are SGHTA and FQGTGA. The DNA for the CDR3 is TGTGCCAGCAGAACTCCGTGGGGGGTTGGTGAAAAACTGTTTTTT. Encoded protein: CASRTPWGVGEKLFF.

The chain couples TRBV29-1 to TRBJ2-7; D gene unclear. V lost 4 bases, J lost 3 bases, and 4 bases lay in between. There are 10 residues in the CDR3. The germline V gene encodes CDR1 SQVTM and CDR2 ANQGSEA. CDR3 sequence reads: CSVGGYEQYF. CDR3 DNA: TGCAGCGTTGGCGGCTACGAGCAGTACTTC.

This chain connects TRBV7-8 to TRBJ2-3; 7 bases are a match to TRBD1. V dropped 1 base and J dropped 1; count of bases not matched to a gene: 5. This CDR3 has 16 amino acids. Germline V lookup: CDR1 SGHVS, CDR2 FQNEAQ. The CDR3 nucleotides are TGTGCCAGCAGCTTAGAGTCGGGACAGCGCACAGATACGCAGTATTTT. As protein: CASSLESGQRTDTQYF.

J is TRBJ2-1 and V is TRBV2; the D gene is possibly TRBD1 (5 bases). The CDR3 runs to 13 residues. The V gene lost 7 bases and the J gene lost 4 bases, with 11 bases spanning the gap. Germline V lookup: CDR1 SNHLY, CDR2 FYNNEI. CDR3 DNA sequence: TGTGCCAGCAACACAGGCCCGTACAATGAGCAGTTCTTC. As protein: CASNTGPYNEQFF.

The rearrangement links TRBV11-2 to TRBJ2-7; 11 bases match TRBD1. CDR1 and CDR2 (germline): SGHAT, FQNNGV. The CDR3 contains 16 residues. Losses at the gene ends were 4 bases for V and 0 bases for J; bases not matched to a gene: 5. CDR3 DNA sequence: TGTGCCAGCAGCTACGGGACAGGGGGAAGCTCCTACGAGCAGTACTTC. Its protein is CASSYGTGGSSYEQYF.

The V call is TRBV5-6, the J call TRBJ2-7, with 9 bases lining up with TRBD1. CDR3 length: 15 amino acids. CDR1 SGHDT and CDR2 YYEEEE come from the germline V gene. With 3 bases clipped from V and 4 bases from J, the junction kept 8 bases outside the gene matches. For the CDR3, the DNA is TGTGCCAGCAGCTCGACCGGGACAGGGTTGTACGAGCAGTACTTC. Translating it yields CASSSTGTGLYEQYF.

V is TRBV28 and J is TRBJ2-7; D is possibly TRBD1 (6 bases). The CDR3 extends over 12 amino acids. Trimming left V 4 bases short and J 5 bases short, with 9 bases between. Germline V gene sequence: CDR1 MDHEN, CDR2 SYDVKM. The CDR3 DNA reads as TGTGCCAGCAGTTCCCGGACAGACGAGCAGTACTTC. This translates into CASSSRTDEQYF.

The chain has TRBV2 and TRBJ1-5, with D perhaps TRBD1 (6 bases). Trimming stripped 6 bases from V and 6 bases from J, with 18 bases between. The CDR3 has 15 residues. Germline V gene data show CDR1 as SNHLY and CDR2 as FYNNEI. CDR3 sequence: CASSGDAQGGQPQHF. In DNA form, the CDR3 reads TGTGCCAGCAGCGGGGACGCCCAAGGGGGTCAGCCCCAGCATTTT.

This chain joins TRBV5-1 and TRBJ2-7; tentatively, D is TRBD2 (6 bases). V gave up 4 bases and J gave up 1 base, with 18 bases separating them. CDR1 is SGHRS, CDR2 YFSETQ, per germline. The CDR3 is made up of 16 amino acids. The CDR3 sequence: CASSGRGSAVSYEQYF. As DNA, the CDR3 is TGCGCCAGCAGCGGCCGGGGGAGCGCGGTTTCCTACGAGCAGTACTTC.

This chain joins TRBV29-1 and TRBJ1-1; TRBD1 might be the D (5 bases). This CDR3 is built from 12 residues. V was pared by 4 bases and J by 2 bases, with 8 bases between. The V gene's germline CDR1 is SQVTM and CDR2 ANQGSEA. CDR3 sequence reads: CSVATDNTEAFF. The CDR3 DNA reads as TGCAGCGTTGCGACAGATAACACTGAAGCTTTCTTT.

The V and J genes are TRBV11-2 and TRBJ2-3, with 9 bases aligning to TRBD2. V trimming: 1 base; J trimming: 4 bases; junction bases outside the gene matches: 9. This CDR3 region has 17 residues. Germline V gene lookup returns CDR1 SGHAT and CDR2 FQNNGV. Here the CDR3 DNA reads TGTGCCAGCAGCTTAGGGCCGGGACTAGCCCCATCAGATACGCAGTATTTT. As protein: CASSLGPGLAPSDTQYF.

This clone appeared once. This chain joins TRBV7-6 and TRBJ2-5; D might be TRBD1 (5 bases). Germline V gene sequence: CDR1 SGHVS, CDR2 FNYEAQ. The V end was cut by 5 bases, the J end by 2 bases, with 15 bases between. There are 15 residues in the CDR3. CDR3 sequence reads: CASSPATALQETQYF. The CDR3 DNA reads TGTGCCAGCAGCCCCGCGACAGCGCTTCAAGAGACCCAGTACTTC.

This clone has just one count. The chain combines TRBV18 with TRBJ2-3; 14 bases are a match to TRBD2. The CDR3 is 18 residues long. Germline loops: CDR1 KGHSH, CDR2 LQKENI. Trimming removed 3 bases from V and 4 bases from J; junction bases left unmatched: 9. The CDR3 sequence: CASSPGGTSGRFADTQYF. The CDR3 DNA reads as TGTGCCAGCTCACCCGGAGGGACTAGCGGGAGATTCGCAGATACGCAGTATTTT.

This clone is a singleton in its sample. The rearrangement uses TRBV28 and TRBJ2-7, with 11 nucleotides matching TRBD2. The CDR3 is made up of 15 amino acids. Per the germline V gene, CDR1 is MDHEN and CDR2 is SYDVKM. V lost 3 bases, J lost 3 bases, and 4 bases stayed unmatched. CDR3 nucleotide sequence: TGTGCCAGCAGTTTCACCCTAGCGGGGGGCTACGAGCAGTACTTC. This gives the protein CASSFTLAGGYEQYF.

The chain couples TRBV2 to TRBJ1-4, with TRBD1 as a possible D gene (6 bases). V lost 6 bases to trimming and J lost 5 bases, with 16 bases between them. CDR3 size: 15 residues. Germline CDR1 reads SNHLY; CDR2 reads FYNNEI. For the CDR3, the DNA is TGTGCCAGCAGCCTCGGGGGGGGCTCGAATGAAAAACTGTTTTTT. Protein: CASSLGGGSNEKLFF.

J is TRBJ1-1 and V is TRBV11-2; the D is unclear. Germline V CDR1 and CDR2: SGHAT, FQNNGV. The CDR3 consists of 15 residues. V was shortened by 6 bases and J by 8 bases, with 22 bases between the two germline ends. The CDR3 DNA reads as TGTGCCAGCAGGTTAAGTCGGGGAAAAATTGCAGAAGCTTTCTTT. This codes for CASRLSRGKIAEAFF.

V and J are TRBV5-1 and TRBJ2-6; possibly TRBD2 for D (5 bases). This CDR3 spans 16 amino acids. V lost 4 bases and J 0 bases, leaving 11 bases between the germline ends. Germline V lookup: CDR1 SGHRS, CDR2 YFSETQ. CDR3 nucleotide sequence: TGCGCCAGCAGCCCTGGAGGTAGCTCTGGGGCCAACGTCCTGACTTTC. It yields the protein CASSPGGSSGANVLTF.

The chain is built from TRBV5-1 and TRBJ2-2, with 8 nucleotides matching TRBD1. J lost 2 bases, V lost 6 bases, and 6 bases had no gene match. Germline values: CDR1 SGHRS, CDR2 YFSETQ. There are 15 residues in the CDR3. CDR3 in amino acids: CASTVQGGNTGELFF. CDR3 bases: TGCGCCAGCACCGTACAGGGGGGAAACACCGGGGAGCTGTTTTTT.

This sequence joins TRBV4-2 and TRBJ2-2; TRBD2 might be the D (5 bases). The V and J ends lost 3 bases and 1 base respectively, with 6 bases between them. CDR1 LGHNA and CDR2 YNFKEQ come from the germline V gene. The CDR3 runs 14 residues. The CDR3 DNA follows: TGTGCCAGCAGCCAGAGCGGGAACACCGGGGAGCTGTTTTTT. Residues: CASSQSGNTGELFF.

V is TRBV3-1 (or the pseudogene TRBV3-2) and J is TRBJ2-3; 12 bases agree with TRBD2. J lost 1 base, V lost 5 bases, and 1 base had no gene match. From germline, CDR1 is LGHDT and CDR2 YNNKEL (reference sequence). The length of the CDR3 is 15 residues. DNA for the CDR3: TGTGCCAGCAGCGGACTAGCGGGACGCACAGATACGCAGTATTTT. This codes for CASSGLAGRTDTQYF.

This clone showed up just a few times. V usage is TRBV7-8 and J usage is TRBJ1-5; D perhaps matches TRBD1 (5 bases). The CDR3 contains 12 residues. V was pared by 5 bases and J by 6 bases, with 8 bases between. From germline, CDR1 is SGHVS and CDR2 FQNEAQ. In DNA form, the CDR3 reads TGTGCCAGCAGCCAAGGGGTTCAGCCCCAGCATTTT. Translation gives CASSQGVQPQHF. Full variable domain (missing parts from reference TRBV7-8 and TRBJ1-5): GAGVSQSPRYKVAKRGQDVALRCDPISGHVSLFWYQQALGQGPEFLTYFQNEAQLDKSGLPSDRFFAERPEGSVSTLKIQRTQQEDSAVYLCASSQGVQPQHFGDGTRLSIL.